This entry features one T cell receptor beta chain sequence. V gave up 1 base and J gave up 5 bases; unmatched junction bases: 5. The CDR3 runs to 14 residues. CDR1 SGDLS and CDR2 YYNGEE come from the germline V gene. These data are taken from a study of blood T cell repertoires in COVID-19. Turning to the study itself: Samples taken during acute and convalescent COVID-19 were collected in the United States, Italy and Spain. The cDNA or gDNA used as material had been derived from T cells, B-cell-depleted T cells, or PBMCs.

In the authors' workflow: From reference gene primer amplification, estimates of nucleated cell counts were derived. The table came from immunoSEQ multiplex PCR; TCRdb's copy has only in-frame clones and leaves some out. V and J calls and clone size are copied from that table; D and trimming were computed from the DNA. The sample includes approximately 450,000 clones, more than 85% of them seen just once. Sequencing input: peripheral blood. This TCR was sampled from a young woman with acute or convalescent COVID-19. This chain links TRBV9 with TRBJ2-7, with 8 bases identical to TRBD2. CDR3 sequence reads: CASSVTGGWHEQYF. CDR3 DNA sequence: TGTGCCAGCAGCGTAACGGGGGGGTGGCACGAGCAGTACTTC.